This T cell receptor beta chain emerged from a study of CD8 T cells in ankylosing spondylitis listed by TCRdb under 2017. In the study overall: To find TCR variants linked to disease, the study profiled T cell receptor beta repertoires in ankylosing spondylitis patients and healthy donors. In total, the full study cohort was made up of about 99 healthy donors and more than 20 ankylosing spondylitis patients. Peripheral blood samples were taken, and synovial fluid was additionally collected from ankylosing spondylitis patients. Study-wide findings and limitations: In peripheral blood, the disease-linked clones were found at relatively low frequencies and had a CD8+ phenotype. Some motif variants had previously been reported in the synovial fluid and blood of reactive arthritis patients, which suggests shared mechanisms of disease initiation. According to the report, matched synovial fluid samples from ankylosing spondylitis patients were significantly enriched for the disease-linked clones. Blood from ankylosing spondylitis patients appeared to be characterized by a TCR beta motif made up of several highly homologous amino acid variants.

As encoded in the germline V gene, CDR1 is MNHEY while CDR2 is SVGAGI. V is cut by 0 bases and J by 4 bases, and the space between the germline ends is 13 bases. The CDR3 runs 15 residues from the cysteine to the phenylalanine. The read is trimmed to its CDR3 DNA, 45 bases read in frame from base 1. A word on this clonotype: Its antigen remains undetermined. Base quality data are lacking; no much larger clone is found one base away.

Sequencing was performed on an Illumina HiSeq 2500. TCR beta libraries were prepared by quantitative 5'-RACE with molecular barcodes. For the original study's pipeline: Disease-linked TCR variants were identified with a new computational method built on a probabilistic model of VDJ rearrangement. TCRdb trimmed public reads at Q25 via fastp, called clones via MiXCR and kept in-frame beta chains. Each entry is one CDR3 protein sequence, shown with its most common DNA and genes. The V and J calls were not made by the authors but by TCRdb's processing. The sample table lists about 460,000 distinct CDR3 sequences, under 5.5% of them with a count of one. The top ten constitute under 4.5% of the sample.

Material for sequencing was blood, either unsorted or a sorted T cell fraction (not recorded which). This TCR derives from a male donor with ankylosing spondylitis. The chain is encoded by TRBV6-5 joined to TRBJ2-7, with an unclear D gene assignment. The nucleotide sequence is TGTGCCAGCAGTTACTCGAAGGTATATGCTTACGAGCAGTACTTC. The resulting protein is CASSYSKVYAYEQYF.